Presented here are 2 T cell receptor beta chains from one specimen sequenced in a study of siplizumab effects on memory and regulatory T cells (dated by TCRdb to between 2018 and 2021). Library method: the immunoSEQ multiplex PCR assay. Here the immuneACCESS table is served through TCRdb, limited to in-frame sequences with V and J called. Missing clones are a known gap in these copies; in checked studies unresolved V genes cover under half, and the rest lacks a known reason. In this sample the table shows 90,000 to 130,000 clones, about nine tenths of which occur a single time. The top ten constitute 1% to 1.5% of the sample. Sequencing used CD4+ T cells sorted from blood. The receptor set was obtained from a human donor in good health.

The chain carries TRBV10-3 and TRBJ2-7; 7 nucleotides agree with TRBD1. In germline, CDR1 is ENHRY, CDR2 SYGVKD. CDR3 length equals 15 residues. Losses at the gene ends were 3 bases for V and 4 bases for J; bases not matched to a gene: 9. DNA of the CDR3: TGTGCCATCAGTGATACAGGGGCGGCCGGATACGAGCAGTACTTC. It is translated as CAISDTGAAGYEQYF.

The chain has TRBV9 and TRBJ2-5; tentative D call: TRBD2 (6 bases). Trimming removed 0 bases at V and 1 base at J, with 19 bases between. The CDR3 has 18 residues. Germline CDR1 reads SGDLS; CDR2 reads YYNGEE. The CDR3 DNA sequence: TGTGCCAGCAGCGTAGCTGGAGGCGGGATCGGCTTCCAAGAGACCCAGTACTTC. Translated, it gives CASSVAGGGIGFQETQYF.